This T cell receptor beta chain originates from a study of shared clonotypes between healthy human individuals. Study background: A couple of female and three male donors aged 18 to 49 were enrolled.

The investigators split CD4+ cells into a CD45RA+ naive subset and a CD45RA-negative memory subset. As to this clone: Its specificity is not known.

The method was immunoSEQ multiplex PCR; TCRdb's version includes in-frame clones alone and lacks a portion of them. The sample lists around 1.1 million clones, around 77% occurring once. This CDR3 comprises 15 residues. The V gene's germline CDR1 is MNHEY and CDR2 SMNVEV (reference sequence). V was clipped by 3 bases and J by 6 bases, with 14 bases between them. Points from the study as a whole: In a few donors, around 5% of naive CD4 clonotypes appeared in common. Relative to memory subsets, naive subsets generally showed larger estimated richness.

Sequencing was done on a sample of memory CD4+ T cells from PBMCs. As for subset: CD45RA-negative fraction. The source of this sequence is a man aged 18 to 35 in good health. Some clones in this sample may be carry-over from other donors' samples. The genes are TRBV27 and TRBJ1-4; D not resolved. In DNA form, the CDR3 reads TGTGCCAGCAGTTTTCTCTCCAGGAGTTATGAAAAACTGTTTTTT. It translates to CASSFLSRSYEKLFF.